This paragraph covers one T cell receptor (beta chain) sequence. The PCR was carried out with 60 Vbeta primers and 13 Jbeta primers. The assay was immunoSEQ multiplex PCR, and TCRdb's table has in-frame clones only and misses some. The data contain tens of thousands of clones, 65% to 80% of them singletons. From germline, CDR1 is SGHDN and CDR2 FVKESK. The CDR3 length is 13 residues. V shed 4 bases, J shed 12 bases, and the junction held 5 bases outside the gene matches. The sample originates from a study of cytomegalovirus exposure and HLA in healthy donors. The sample was PBMCs. The TCR comes from a woman aged 30 to 39 in good health and CMV-seronegative. This chain uses TRBV14 with TRBJ2-1; 11 positions match TRBD2. Here the CDR3 reads CASSPLAGGAQFF. The CDR3 DNA reads TGTGCCAGCAGCCCCCTAGCGGGGGGCGCGCAGTTCTTC.